The next 9 T cell receptor beta chains were all read from a single sample in a study of T cell repertoires in ileal Crohn's disease (dated by TCRdb to between 2018 and 2020). The method behind the library was the immunoSEQ multiplex PCR assay. What TCRdb holds here is the immuneACCESS table cut down to in-frame rearrangements. Part of the clones is not present; checked against another copy, under half of the missing clones reflect an unresolved V gene, and the others are unexplained. For this sample the table gives some 13,000 clones, of which roughly 80% were detected only once. The ten largest account for 18% of the sample. Material for sequencing was ileal tissue. The receptors come from an adult with Crohn's disease.

The chain links TRBV7-9 to TRBJ1-2; perhaps TRBD1 as D (5 bases). The germline V and J ends were trimmed by 2 bases and 1 base, with 8 bases remaining between them. The CDR3 has 14 amino acids. Germline CDR1 is SEHNR and CDR2 is FQNEAQ (reference sequence). DNA for the CDR3: TGTGCCAGCAGCTTAATACAGGATAACTATGGCTACACCTTC. Translation: CASSLIQDNYGYTF.

The CDR3 region has the DNA TGTGCCATCAGTGGGCTGTTACTAGCGGGGGAAACCGGGGAGCTGTTTTTT. The encoded protein is CAISGLLLAGETGELFF. The chain couples TRBV10-3 to TRBJ2-2, with 11 bases identical to TRBD2. Per germline, CDR1 ENHRY and CDR2 SYGVKD. Trimming removed 4 bases from V and 5 bases from J; junction bases left unmatched: 9. CDR3 length: 17 amino acids.

This clone has more than one count but fewer than ten. The chain employs TRBV15 and TRBJ2-3; TRBD2 agrees at 12 bases. The length of the CDR3 is 14 residues. After removal of 8 bases from V and 4 bases from J, the junction contained 4 bases not matched to a gene. Per the germline V gene, CDR1 is LNHNV and CDR2 is YYDKDF (reference sequence). CDR3: CATRLAGDPDTQYF. The CDR3 nucleotides read TGTGCCACCCGACTAGCGGGAGATCCAGATACGCAGTATTTT.

This chain links TRBV7-3 with TRBJ2-7, with 9 bases identical to TRBD1. Germline values: CDR1 SGHTA, CDR2 FQGTGA. Unmatched junction bases numbered 4, after V lost 5 bases and J lost 5 bases. This CDR3 has 13 amino acids. CDR3 DNA sequence: TGTGCCAGCAGCACCGGGACAGGGAACGAGCAGTACTTC. This encodes CASSTGTGNEQYF.

J is TRBJ1-3 and V is TRBV27; D is ambiguous. CDR3 length: 14 amino acids. Germline CDR1 MNHEY, CDR2 SMNVEV (reference sequence). Trimming shortened V by 6 bases and J by 0 bases, and 9 bases separated the two germline ends. CDR3 nucleotide sequence: TGTGCCAGCAGACCGTCGCGCTCTGGAAACACCATATATTTT. Amino acids: CASRPSRSGNTIYF.

The chain has TRBV30 and TRBJ2-5; 15 nucleotides agree with TRBD2. This CDR3 is built from 12 residues. The V and J ends lost 8 bases and 5 bases, in that order; junction bases with no gene match: 0. Germline V lookup: CDR1 GTSNPN, CDR2 SVGIG (reference sequence). As DNA, the CDR3 is TGTGCCGGGACTAGCGGGGGGGAGACCCAGTACTTC. Its protein is CAGTSGGETQYF.

The rearrangement links TRBV2 to TRBJ2-3; D gene uncertain. This CDR3 has 14 residues. The germline V gene has CDR1 SNHLY and CDR2 FYNNEI. V was trimmed by 6 bases and J by 1 base, leaving 11 bases between them. The CDR3 DNA reads as TGTGCCAGCAGAATGAGCCTCGGCACAGATACGCAGTATTTT. Translating it yields CASRMSLGTDTQYF. The full variable domain, in which reference TRBV2 and TRBJ2-3 provide the parts outside the CDR3, is EPEVTQTPSHQVTQMGQEVILRCVPISNHLYFYWYRQILGQKVEFLVSFYNNEISEKSEIFDDQFSVERPDGSNFTLKIRSTKLEDSAMYFCASRMSLGTDTQYFGPGTRLTVL.

The V call is TRBV29-1, the J call TRBJ1-1; no firm D call. The CDR3 runs 11 residues. Germline V CDR1 and CDR2: SQVTM, ANQGSEA. V was shortened by 3 bases and J by 8 bases, with 10 bases between the two germline ends. The CDR3 coding sequence is TGCAGCGTTGAGAGGAACCGGGAAGCTTTCTTT. As protein: CSVERNREAFF.

The V and J genes are TRBV5-6 and TRBJ2-3; 8 bases map to TRBD2. CDR3 length: 17 amino acids. Trimming took 3 bases from V and 3 from J; bases not matched to a gene: 12. The germline CDR1 and CDR2 sequences are SGHDT and YYEEEE. Written as DNA, the CDR3 is TGTGCCAGCAGCTGGGGGCCAGCGGGAGAGATTACAGATACGCAGTATTTT. Protein: CASSWGPAGEITDTQYF.